The 29 T cell receptor beta chains listed next were all sequenced from one sample in a study of blood T cell repertoires in COVID-19. Data came from immunoSEQ multiplex PCR; TCRdb stores just in-frame clones and leaves some out. The table includes some 30,000 clones, 65% to 90% detected once. Input material: peripheral blood. These TCRs come from a man aged 60-69 years with active COVID-19.

V usage is TRBV27 and J usage is TRBJ1-1; D call uncertain. Germline loops: CDR1 MNHEY, CDR2 SMNVEV (reference sequence). The V end was cut by 2 bases, the J end by 1 base, with 8 bases between. CDR3 length equals 14 residues. CDR3 protein: CASSLVAPNTEAFF. The CDR3 nucleotides read TGTGCCAGCAGTTTAGTCGCGCCGAACACTGAAGCTTTCTTT.

About this clone: This CDR3 is also generated by other DNA sequences in the sample. The V and J genes are TRBV7-9 and TRBJ2-7; TRBD1 matches at 8 bases. With V trimmed by 4 bases and J by 3 bases, 5 bases remained unmatched. Looked up from germline, CDR1 is SEHNR and CDR2 is FQNEAQ (reference sequence). The CDR3 consists of 14 residues. The CDR3 DNA is TGTGCCAGCAGCTCGGACAGGGTCGGCTACGAGCAGTACTTC. Its protein product is CASSSDRVGYEQYF.

This chain connects TRBV3-1 (or the pseudogene TRBV3-2) to TRBJ2-3; 12 bases are a match to TRBD2. The V gene end was trimmed by 4 bases and the J gene end by 6 bases; junction bases not matched to a gene: 5. The CDR3 has 15 amino acids. The germline CDR1 and CDR2 sequences are LGHDT and YNNKEL (reference sequence). This chain's CDR3 is CASSRRLAGVDTQYF. CDR3 in DNA: TGTGCCAGCAGCCGGCGACTAGCGGGAGTCGATACGCAGTATTTT.

V is TRBV6-2 or TRBV6-3 and J is TRBJ2-5; TRBD2 aligns across 9 bases. The V and J ends lost 2 bases and 2 bases, in that order; junction bases with no gene match: 3. CDR3 size: 15 residues. The germline CDR1 and CDR2 sequences are MNHEY and SVGEGT. The CDR3 coding sequence is TGTGCCAGCAGTTACGCTAGCGGGACACAAGAGACCCAGTACTTC. Residues: CASSYASGTQETQYF.

The table lists this clone with a count of one. The rearrangement joins TRBV5-1 to TRBJ2-3; D possibly corresponds to TRBD2 (5 bases). The V gene's germline CDR1 is SGHRS and CDR2 YFSETQ. The CDR3 covers 13 residues. Trimming removed 4 bases from V and 3 bases from J, with 9 bases in between. In nucleotides, the CDR3 is TGCGCCAGCAGCCGGGGAATGACAGATACGCAGTATTTT. This codes for CASSRGMTDTQYF.

The chain has TRBV9 and TRBJ2-3; D may be TRBD1 (6 bases). V was cut by 4 bases and J by 0 bases, with 12 bases left in between. Per germline, CDR1 SGDLS and CDR2 YYNGEE. This CDR3 is built from 15 residues. The CDR3 reads CASSPFRGSTDTQYF. CDR3 DNA: TGTGCCAGCAGCCCATTCAGGGGTAGCACAGATACGCAGTATTTT.

The rearrangement links TRBV6-5 to TRBJ1-3; D not certain. Trimming stripped 2 bases from V and 0 bases from J, with 5 bases between. Germline V gene lookup returns CDR1 MNHEY and CDR2 SVGAGI. The CDR3 sequence is 14 residues long. The CDR3 spells CASSYRGSGNTIYF. CDR3 sequence (DNA): TGTGCCAGCAGTTACCGAGGCTCTGGAAACACCATATATTTT.

The rearrangement links TRBV5-1 to TRBJ2-5; the D is unclear. This CDR3 has 12 amino acids. V was cut by 1 base and J by 2 bases, with 3 bases left in between. The germline gives CDR1 SGHRS, CDR2 YFSETQ. The CDR3: CASSLSQETQYF. The DNA for the CDR3 is TGCGCCAGCAGCTTGTCACAAGAGACCCAGTACTTC.

This chain uses TRBV30 with TRBJ2-1; 8 nucleotides match TRBD2. This CDR3 has 13 residues. In germline, CDR1 is GTSNPN, CDR2 SVGIG (reference sequence). The CDR3 spells CALDSGARGEQFF. CDR3 nucleotide sequence: TGTGCTTTGGATAGCGGGGCGAGGGGTGAGCAGTTCTTC.

This CDR3 is CASRAGASFYNEQFF. In nucleotides, the CDR3 is TGTGCCAGTAGAGCGGGAGCAAGTTTCTACAATGAGCAGTTCTTC. The rearrangement uses TRBV19 and TRBJ2-1; 8 bases map to TRBD2. The ends lost 6 bases at V and 3 bases at J; junction bases unmatched: 7. Per the germline V gene, CDR1 is LNHDA and CDR2 is SQIVND (reference sequence). The CDR3 is 15 residues long.

This chain uses TRBV20-1 with TRBJ2-1; tentatively, D is TRBD2 (6 bases). Germline V CDR1 and CDR2: DFQATT, SNEGSKA (reference sequence). This CDR3 comprises 13 residues. Trimming took 3 bases from V and 5 from J, leaving 11 bases between them. CDR3 residues: CSASLGSHNEQFF. The DNA for the CDR3 is TGCAGTGCTAGTCTCGGGAGTCACAATGAGCAGTTCTTC.

This rearrangement joins TRBV10-2 to TRBJ1-4; a possible D gene is TRBD1 (6 bases). Germline lookup yields CDR1 WSHSY and CDR2 SAAADI. Trimming shortened V by 6 bases and J by 4 bases, and 9 bases separated the two germline ends. CDR3 length equals 13 residues. For the CDR3, the DNA is TGCGCCAGCAGCCGACAGGATAATGAAAAACTGTTTTTT. Amino acid sequence: CASSRQDNEKLFF.

The genes are TRBV5-6 and TRBJ2-7; no clear D gene. In germline, CDR1 is SGHDT, CDR2 YYEEEE. CDR3 length equals 11 residues. Trimming pared 4 bases from V and 3 bases from J, leaving 5 bases between. CDR3 nucleotide sequence: TGTGCCAGCAGCAACTACTACGAGCAGTACTTC. Translating it yields CASSNYYEQYF.

The chain links TRBV4-2 to TRBJ2-1, with 9 bases matching TRBD2. With 1 base clipped from V and 3 bases from J, the junction kept 1 base outside the gene matches. Germline V lookup: CDR1 LGHNA, CDR2 YNFKEQ. This CDR3 region has 15 residues. The CDR3 DNA reads as TGTGCCAGCAGCCAAGTTAGCGGGGGCTACAATGAGCAGTTCTTC. Translating gives CASSQVSGGYNEQFF.

J is TRBJ2-3 and V is TRBV28, with D possibly being TRBD1 (5 bases). Per germline, CDR1 MDHEN and CDR2 SYDVKM. Trimming took 2 bases from V and 2 from J, leaving 11 bases between them. The CDR3 is 15 amino acids. Written as DNA, the CDR3 is TGTGCCAGCAGTTTACTGGGGCTAGTCACAGATACGCAGTATTTT. Amino acid sequence: CASSLLGLVTDTQYF.

This sequence joins TRBV6-6 and TRBJ2-7, with D maybe TRBD1 (7 bases). This CDR3 has 13 residues. V shed 5 bases and J shed 5 bases, with 13 bases lying between them. Germline-derived CDR1 and CDR2 are MNHNY and SVGAGI (reference sequence). The CDR3 region is CASSARGDDEQYF. CDR3 coding DNA: TGTGCCAGCAGTGCCAGGGGGGACGACGAGCAGTACTTC.

The chain joins TRBV11-2 to TRBJ2-7; 7 bases fit TRBD1. V was pared by 4 bases and J by 2 bases, with 20 bases of the junction left unmatched. The CDR3 extends over 19 amino acids. Germline V CDR1 and CDR2: SGHAT, FQNNGV. For the CDR3, the DNA is TGTGCCAGCAGCTCCATCATTATACGCCCCGCAGACAGGGCCTACGAGCAGTACTTC. Residues: CASSSIIIRPADRAYEQYF.

The chain has TRBV12-3 or TRBV12-4 and TRBJ1-1; 8 positions agree with TRBD1. The CDR3 totals 10 residues. With V trimmed by 6 bases and J by 9 bases, 0 bases remained unmatched. The CDR3 loop is CASSRGQAFF. In DNA form, the CDR3 reads TGTGCCAGCAGCAGGGGGCAAGCTTTCTTT.

This chain links TRBV19 with TRBJ2-5; D perhaps matches TRBD2 (6 bases). The CDR3 contains 13 residues. The V end lost 5 bases, the J end lost 5 bases, and 12 bases lay between the germline ends. Germline V gene lookup returns CDR1 LNHDA and CDR2 SQIVND (reference sequence). CDR3 sequence: CASSPSVGETQYF. The CDR3 DNA follows: TGTGCCAGTAGTCCTAGCGTCGGGGAGACCCAGTACTTC.

This chain joins TRBV19 and TRBJ2-1; 13 nucleotides match TRBD2. The CDR3 covers 18 residues. The V gene end was trimmed by 5 bases and the J gene end by 5 bases; junction bases not matched to a gene: 12. Per germline, CDR1 LNHDA and CDR2 SQIVND (reference sequence). CDR3: CASSPRTSGSILHNEQFF. The CDR3 bases are TGTGCCAGTAGTCCTCGGACTAGCGGGAGCATTCTCCACAATGAGCAGTTCTTC.

The rearrangement uses TRBV13 and TRBJ2-1, with D maybe TRBD1 (8 bases). The germline V and J ends were trimmed by 6 bases and 8 bases, with 17 bases remaining between them. CDR3 length: 14 amino acids. The germline V gene encodes CDR1 PRHDT and CDR2 FYEKMQ (reference sequence). CDR3 bases: TGTGCCAGCAGTTCCTACAGGGGGGGATATGAGCAGTTCTTC. Amino acids: CASSSYRGGYEQFF.

This clone was observed a single time. The rearrangement links TRBV6-5 to TRBJ2-2, with D maybe TRBD2 (5 bases). Trimming stripped 2 bases from V and 0 bases from J, with 10 bases between. Germline CDR1 reads MNHEY; CDR2 reads SVGAGI. This CDR3 is 16 amino acids long. The CDR3 region has the DNA TGTGCCAGCAGTTACGGGAGCGGAACGAACACCGGGGAGCTGTTTTTT. It translates to CASSYGSGTNTGELFF.

J is TRBJ2-5 and V is TRBV24-1; TRBD2 agrees at 9 bases. The CDR3 length is 15 residues. Trimming removed 4 bases from V and 2 bases from J; junction bases left unmatched: 4. The V gene's germline CDR1 is KGHDR and CDR2 SFDVKD. CDR3 sequence: CATSESTSGQETQYF. DNA for the CDR3: TGTGCCACCAGTGAGTCGACTAGCGGACAAGAGACCCAGTACTTC.

The chain employs TRBV5-6 and TRBJ1-5, with a possible D match to TRBD1 (5 bases). CDR1 and CDR2 from the germline V gene are SGHDT and YYEEEE. The V gene lost 1 base and the J gene lost 0 bases, with 11 bases spanning the gap. This CDR3 spans 16 amino acids. The DNA for the CDR3 is TGTGCCAGCAGCTTGATGACAGATGATAGCAATCAGCCCCAGCATTTT. Translating gives CASSLMTDDSNQPQHF.

The chain is built from TRBV4-1 and TRBJ2-1; D is unresolved. V lost 0 bases to trimming and J lost 2 bases, with 11 bases between them. The CDR3 runs to 16 residues. Germline CDR1 MGHRA, CDR2 YSYEKL. CDR3 protein: CASSQDYEPPYNEQFF. Here the CDR3 DNA reads TGCGCCAGCAGCCAAGATTACGAGCCCCCCTACAATGAGCAGTTCTTC.

The rearrangement uses TRBV18 and TRBJ2-1, with D possibly matching TRBD1 (6 bases). V lost 6 bases, J lost 8 bases, and 14 bases lay in between. The germline gives CDR1 KGHSH, CDR2 LQKENI. The CDR3 has 13 amino acids. The CDR3 DNA is TGTGCCAGCTCGTTTACAGGGCGCGATGAGCAGTTCTTC. Its protein is CASSFTGRDEQFF.

This clone was counted only a few times. The rearrangement links TRBV29-1 to TRBJ2-5; 11 bases align to TRBD1. The CDR3 spans 14 residues. The trim removed 2 bases at V and 8 bases at J, leaving 7 bases unmatched. Germline-derived CDR1 and CDR2 are SQVTM and ANQGSEA. CDR3 DNA: TGCAGCGTTGAAAAGGACAGGGGGCGAATTACCCAGTACTTC. This codes for CSVEKDRGRITQYF.

The chain combines TRBV11-2 with TRBJ2-2; 9 bases map to TRBD2. V trimming: 2 bases; J trimming: 1 base; junction bases outside the gene matches: 2. Germline V lookup: CDR1 SGHAT, CDR2 FQNNGV. The CDR3 length is 16 residues. The CDR3 is CASSLNSGGNTGELFF. CDR3 nucleotide sequence: TGTGCCAGCAGCTTAAATAGCGGGGGGAACACCGGGGAGCTGTTTTTT.

On this clone: The sample contains more than one DNA sequence encoding this CDR3. The rearrangement links TRBV5-1 to TRBJ2-3; TRBD2 is a possible D gene (5 bases). The germline gives CDR1 SGHRS, CDR2 YFSETQ. Deletions cut 2 bases from V and 0 bases from J, with 13 bases between. The CDR3 is made up of 16 amino acids. The CDR3 DNA follows: TGCGCCAGCAGCTTCGGTCTAGCCGATAGCACAGATACGCAGTATTTT. It is translated as CASSFGLADSTDTQYF.